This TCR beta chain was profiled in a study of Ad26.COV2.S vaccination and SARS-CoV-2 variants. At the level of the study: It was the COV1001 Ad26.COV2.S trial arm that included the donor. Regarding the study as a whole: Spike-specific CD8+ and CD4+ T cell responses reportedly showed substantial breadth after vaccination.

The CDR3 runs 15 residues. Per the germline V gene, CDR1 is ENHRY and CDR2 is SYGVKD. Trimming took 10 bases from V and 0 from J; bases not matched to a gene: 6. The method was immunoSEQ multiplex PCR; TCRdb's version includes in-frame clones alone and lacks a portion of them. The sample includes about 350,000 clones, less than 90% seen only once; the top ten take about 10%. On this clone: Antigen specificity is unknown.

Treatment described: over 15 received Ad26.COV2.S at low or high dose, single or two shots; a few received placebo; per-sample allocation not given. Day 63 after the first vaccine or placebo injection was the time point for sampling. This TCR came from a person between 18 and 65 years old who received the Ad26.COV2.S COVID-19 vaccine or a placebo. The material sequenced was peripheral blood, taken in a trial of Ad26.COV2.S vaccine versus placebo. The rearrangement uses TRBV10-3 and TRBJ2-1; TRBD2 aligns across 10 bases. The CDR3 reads CASWTSGNSYNEQFF. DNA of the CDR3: TGTGCCAGCTGGACTAGCGGCAACTCCTACAATGAGCAGTTCTTC.